A single sample gave rise to the 21 T cell receptor delta chains below, sequenced in a study of γδ T cells in repeated Plasmodium falciparum infection. Bulk repertoires came from Vgamma9/Vdelta2+ or Vdelta2-negative gammadelta T cells flow-sorted from PBMC. TCRdb reanalysed the multiplex PCR reads with CATT. The table includes about 57,000 delta-chain clones, 1.7% detected once. The sample consisted of gamma-delta T cells from blood. Every receptor here comes from a pool of human donors (malaria-infected and uninfected, not separated).

This clone was seen a few times. A read error likely explains this, since a far larger clone differs by one base. Different DNA sequences within this sample yield the same CDR3. With the J gene uncalled, the V gene is TRDV2; the table's D call of TRDD3 was not tested on the DNA. The CDR3 is made up of 19 amino acids. Germline CDR1 GEAIGNYY, CDR2 EKD. The CDR3: CACDRVLGDLSWDTRQMFF. CDR3 nucleotides: TGTGCCTGTGACCGGGTGCTGGGGGATCTCTCCTGGGACACCCGACAGATGTTCTTC.

Regarding this clone: The TCRdb protein comes from a much larger clone and disagrees with this DNA's translation at residue 12, likely due to a read error; the protein given here is derived from the DNA. The chain has TRDV1 and TRDJ1; D remains ambiguous. Germline-derived CDR1 and CDR2 are TSWWSYY and QGS. CDR3 size: 13 residues. CDR3 coding DNA: TGTGCTCTTGTAGGCGCGTACACCGATAAACTCACCTTT. Protein product: CALVGAYTDKLTF.

The table lists this clone with a few counts. A far larger clone is off by one base, so a read error is likely. This CDR3 is also generated by other DNA sequences in the sample. The chain recombines TRDV1 with TRDJ1, with 13 bases fitting TRDD3. Germline CDR1 is TSWWSYY and CDR2 is QGS. The CDR3 covers 20 residues. In nucleotides, the CDR3 is TGTGCCCTTGGGGAACTAGGTCTCTTTACTGGGGGATACGACACCGATAAACTCATCTTT. Encoded protein: CALGELGLFTGGYDTDKLIF.

A few counts support this clone. This DNA translates differently at residue 2 from the TCRdb protein, which is that of a much larger clone; a read error is likely, and the protein shown is the DNA's own translation. The chain uses TRDV1 and TRDJ1, with TRDD3 matching 10 bases. In germline, CDR1 is TSWWSYY, CDR2 QGS. The CDR3 totals 21 residues. CDR3 sequence reads: CSLGPLQPSILLGDATDKLIF. DNA of the CDR3: TGTTCTCTTGGTCCCCTCCAACCCTCCATCCTACTGGGGGATGCCACCGATAAACTCATCTTT.

Concerning this clone itself: The protein held in TCRdb is that of a much larger clone and does not match this DNA's translation at residue 9, likely because of a read error; the protein shown is translated from the DNA. The genes are TRDV1 and TRDJ1, with TRDD3 as a possible D gene (7 bases). V was trimmed by 4 bases and J by 4 bases, leaving 28 bases between them. Germline lookup yields CDR1 TSWWSYY and CDR2 QGS. This CDR3 has 19 amino acids. DNA for the CDR3: TGTGCTCTTGGGGTACCAATTCCTAGGCGGGGGATGAGAAGCGATAAACTCATCTTT. It codes for CALGVPIPRRGMRSDKLIF.

As for this clone: The protein given by TCRdb reflects a much larger clone and differs at residue 20 from this DNA's translation, likely from a read error; the protein shown is the DNA's translation. V gene TRDV1 combines with J gene TRDJ1; 10 bases are a match to TRDD3. Here the J gene was assigned by germline matching of the DNA, as TCRdb has none. The CDR3 extends over 25 amino acids. Germline loops: CDR1 TSWWSYY, CDR2 QGS. V lost 0 bases and J lost 3; bases outside the gene matches: 31. CDR3 in amino acids: CALGELAPFLFYWGIYRRYADKLIF. The CDR3 nucleotides read TGTGCTCTTGGGGAACTCGCTCCCTTCTTGTTTTACTGGGGGATCTATCGAAGGTACGCCGATAAACTCATCTTT.

Note on this clone: TCRdb shows a much larger clone's protein in place of this DNA's translation, and the two differ at residue 12, likely through a read error; the protein shown is translated from the DNA. In nucleotides, the CDR3 is TGTGCTCTTGGGGCACCTTCGTATCCATTACTGTTCCAGAGGGAATATATGGGTAAACTCATCTTT. Encoded protein: CALGAPSYPLLFQREYMGKLIF. The V and J genes are TRDV1 and TRDJ1; tentative D call: TRDD2 (5 bases). TCRdb is silent on the J gene; assignment here came from matching the DNA to germline. CDR1 TSWWSYY and CDR2 QGS come from the germline V gene. This CDR3 contains 22 residues. V gave up 4 bases and J gave up 7 bases, with 40 bases separating them.

This clone has at least ten counts. The TCRdb protein, from a much larger clone, departs from this DNA's translation at residue 20, likely by read error; the protein shown derives from the DNA. V gene TRDV1 combines with J gene TRDJ1; 9 bases line up with TRDD3. CDR1 is TSWWSYY, CDR2 QGS, per germline. The CDR3 is 24 amino acids. The CDR3 sequence: CALGELLEFVSGWSGGSYTGKLIF. CDR3 nucleotides: TGTGCTCTTGGGGAACTATTGGAGTTTGTGTCCGGGTGGTCTGGGGGATCCTACACCGGTAAACTCATCTTT.

This clone was seen ten or more times. J is TRDJ1 and V is TRDV1; maybe TRDD3 (5 bases). This CDR3 comprises 17 residues. Germline V gives CDR1 TSWWSYY, CDR2 QGS. The V gene lost 2 bases and the J gene lost 3 bases, with 19 bases spanning the gap. The CDR3 DNA is TGTGCTCTTGGGGAATCGACTCCGCTACTGGCTCCCGATAAACTCATCTTT. This gives the protein CALGESTPLLAPDKLIF.

Regarding this clone: A far larger clone lies a single base away; this is likely a read error. In the same sample, other DNA sequences code for this CDR3. The genes are TRDV1 and TRDJ1; 12 positions match TRDD3. Germline matching of the DNA provided the J gene here, since TCRdb leaves it blank. CDR1 is TSWWSYY and CDR2 is QGS in the germline V gene. The CDR3 is made up of 16 amino acids. V shed 5 bases and J 5 bases; nucleotides not matched to a gene: 9. CDR3 sequence: CALGNNWGIHVDKLIF. The CDR3 DNA reads as TGTGCTCTTGGGAATAACTGGGGGATACACGTTGATAAACTCATCTTT.

This clone was found a few times. The protein held in TCRdb is that of a much larger clone and does not match this DNA's translation at residue 13, likely because of a read error; the protein shown is translated from the DNA. The chain carries TRDV1 and TRDJ1; D may be TRDD3 (5 bases). Here the J gene was assigned by germline matching of the DNA, as TCRdb has none. Germline V lookup: CDR1 TSWWSYY, CDR2 QGS. CDR3 length equals 20 residues. CDR3 nucleotides: TGTGCTCTTGGGGAACTGCTGCCTCTCCTGGGAGGCGTGTTCACCGACAAACTCATCTTT. Translating gives CALGELLPLLGGVFTDKLIF.

This clone was counted a few times. The TCRdb record carries a much larger clone's protein, which differs from this DNA's translation at residue 3; a read error is the likely cause, and the protein listed here is the DNA translation. The chain joins TRDV1 to TRDJ1, with 13 bases matching TRDD3. The CDR3 totals 22 residues. Germline V gene lookup returns CDR1 TSWWSYY and CDR2 QGS. The CDR3 sequence: CAPGELPNQDRYWGIRADKLIF. The CDR3 region has the DNA TGTGCTCCTGGGGAACTTCCTAACCAAGATAGGTACTGGGGGATACGCGCCGATAAACTCATCTTT.

This clone appeared a few times. The protein in TCRdb stems from a much larger clone and differs at residue 9 from this DNA's translation, likely a read error; here the protein is translated from the DNA. DNA for the CDR3: TGTGCTCTTGGGGAAAACGAGGGCTCACTGGGGGAAACCCTCTACACCGATAAACTCATCTTT. Translating gives CALGENEGSLGETLYTDKLIF. This chain connects TRDV1 to TRDJ1, with 9 bases matching TRDD3. V shed 2 bases and J 0 bases; nucleotides not matched to a gene: 19. The germline gives CDR1 TSWWSYY, CDR2 QGS. This CDR3 has 21 amino acids.

A few counts support this clone. This DNA's translation and the protein TCRdb lists, from a much larger clone, do not match at residue 21, likely due to a read error; the protein shown is translated from the DNA. V is TRDV1 and J is TRDJ1; TRDD2 is a possible D gene (8 bases). This CDR3 has 22 amino acids. Germline CDR1 and CDR2: TSWWSYY and QGS. CDR3 region: CALGEPDASYKTGDSRGDKLTF. In DNA form, the CDR3 reads TGTGCTCTTGGGGAACCCGACGCTTCCTACAAAACTGGGGACTCTCGGGGCGATAAACTCACCTTT.

As for this clone: TCRdb attributes to this sequence the protein of a much larger clone, which differs from the DNA translation at residue 12; a read error is likely, and the protein displayed is translated from the DNA. The J gene is TRDJ1, the V gene TRDV1; TRDD3 matches at 10 bases. CDR3 length: 18 residues. CDR1 is TSWWSYY and CDR2 is QGS in the germline V gene. V was pared by 2 bases and J by 11 bases, with 20 bases of the junction left unmatched. CDR3 nucleotides: TGTGCTCTTGGGGAAGCCTACCCCCACTGGGGGATGCGGCGAGCGCTCATCTTT. This translates into CALGEAYPHWGMRRALIF.

On this clone: TCRdb pairs this DNA with a much larger clone's protein that differs at residue 12, likely a read error; the protein shown was translated from the DNA. The gene calls are TRDV1 and TRDJ1; D perhaps matches TRDD3 (5 bases). TCRdb offers no J gene call, so here the DNA was matched to germline to obtain one. V shed 4 bases and J shed 4 bases, with 28 bases lying between them. The CDR3 has 19 amino acids. Germline lookup yields CDR1 TSWWSYY and CDR2 QGS. The chain's CDR3 is CALGGFDNYVLEDIDKLIF. Here the CDR3 DNA reads TGTGCTCTTGGGGGATTCGATAACTACGTACTGGAGGATATCGATAAACTCATCTTT.

In this sample, this clone turned up a few times. One base separates it from a far larger clone, so it is likely a read error. The same CDR3 is also encoded by other DNA sequences in this sample. V gene TRDV1 combines with J gene TRDJ1; 9 positions agree with TRDD3. CDR1 is TSWWSYY and CDR2 is QGS in the germline V gene. CDR3 length: 23 residues. V lost 0 bases to trimming and J lost 1 base; unmatched junction nucleotides: 24. For the CDR3, the DNA is TGTGCTCTTGGGGAACTTGACCTACTCTGGGGGATCGTCCCTCCTTTGTCCACCGATAAACTCATCTTT. As protein: CALGELDLLWGIVPPLSTDKLIF.

This clone has just a few counts. A read error is the likely source, as a far larger clone sits one nucleotide away. Other nucleotide sequences from this sample produce the same CDR3. The gene calls are TRDV3 and TRDJ1, with 12 bases matching TRDD3. The J gene is not listed in TCRdb, so it was assigned here from a DNA match to germline. V lost 2 bases and J lost 0; bases outside the gene matches: 43. CDR3 size: 28 residues. Germline V gene data show CDR1 as TVYSNPD and CDR2 as GDNSRS (reference sequence). The CDR3 loop reads CAFGGSSPLGDTGSACLRIATYTDKLIF. Here the CDR3 DNA reads TGTGCCTTTGGTGGTTCCTCCCCGCTGGGGGATACGGGGAGTGCATGTTTACGGATAGCTACGTACACCGATAAACTCATCTTT.

A remark on this clone: The amino acid sequence in TCRdb belongs to a much larger clone and departs from this DNA's translation at residue 18, likely a sequencing read error; the sequence shown is translated from the DNA. V and J are TRDV1 and TRDJ1; 7 positions agree with TRDD3. Looked up from germline, CDR1 is TSWWSYY and CDR2 is QGS. The CDR3 extends over 21 amino acids. This chain's CDR3 is CALGELGLHLLGILYTDQLIF. The CDR3, as DNA: TGTGCTCTTGGGGAACTAGGCCTTCACCTACTGGGGATCCTGTACACCGATCAACTCATCTTT.

In this sample, this clone turned up many times. This likely reflects a read error, since a far larger clone is one base away. The same CDR3 can be traced to other DNA sequences in this sample. This chain links TRDV1 with TRDJ1; D call uncertain. The germline V and J ends were trimmed by 0 bases and 5 bases, with 7 bases remaining between them. CDR1 is TSWWSYY and CDR2 is QGS in the germline V gene. The CDR3 spans 13 residues. CDR3 sequence reads: CALGELFVDKLIF. The CDR3 DNA reads TGTGCTCTTGGGGAACTGTTCGTGGATAAACTCATCTTT.

In regard to this clone: TCRdb shows a much larger clone's protein in place of this DNA's translation, and the two differ at residue 5, likely through a read error; the protein shown is translated from the DNA. V and J are TRDV1 and TRDJ1, with D maybe TRDD3 (6 bases). The V gene's germline CDR1 is TSWWSYY and CDR2 QGS. The CDR3 is made up of 18 amino acids. CDR3 sequence reads: CALGGWGSDPVYTDKLTF. The CDR3 DNA reads TGTGCTCTTGGGGGATGGGGATCGGATCCCGTGTACACCGATAAACTCACCTTT.